The source of this T cell receptor (beta chain) is a study of blood T cell repertoires in COVID-19. About the research overall: Samples representing acute and convalescent COVID-19 were sourced from the United States, Italy and Spain. Sources were T cells, B-cell-depleted T cells, or PBMCs; the material itself was cDNA or gDNA.

How the authors handled the data: Reference gene primer amplification in the assay estimated nucleated cell counts. Generated by immunoSEQ multiplex PCR, the TCRdb table keeps only in-frame clones and is missing some. V, J and clone size are those of that table, while D and trimming were read from the DNA. Of about 350,000 clones in the sample, 88% were seen once. V was cut by 0 bases and J by 9 bases, with 18 bases left in between. The CDR3 runs 17 residues. Germline-derived CDR1 and CDR2 are MGHRA and YSYEKL. Seattle researchers signed up patients amid active infection and tracked them longitudinally.

This sequence originates from a woman in her 70s with COVID-19, enrolled during active disease. Source material: peripheral blood. The rearrangement links TRBV4-1 to TRBJ1-6; tentative D call: TRBD1 (6 bases). The CDR3: CASSQETGKVVGSPLHF. The CDR3 nucleotides read TGCGCCAGCAGCCAAGAAACAGGGAAGGTGGTCGGTTCACCCCTCCACTTT.